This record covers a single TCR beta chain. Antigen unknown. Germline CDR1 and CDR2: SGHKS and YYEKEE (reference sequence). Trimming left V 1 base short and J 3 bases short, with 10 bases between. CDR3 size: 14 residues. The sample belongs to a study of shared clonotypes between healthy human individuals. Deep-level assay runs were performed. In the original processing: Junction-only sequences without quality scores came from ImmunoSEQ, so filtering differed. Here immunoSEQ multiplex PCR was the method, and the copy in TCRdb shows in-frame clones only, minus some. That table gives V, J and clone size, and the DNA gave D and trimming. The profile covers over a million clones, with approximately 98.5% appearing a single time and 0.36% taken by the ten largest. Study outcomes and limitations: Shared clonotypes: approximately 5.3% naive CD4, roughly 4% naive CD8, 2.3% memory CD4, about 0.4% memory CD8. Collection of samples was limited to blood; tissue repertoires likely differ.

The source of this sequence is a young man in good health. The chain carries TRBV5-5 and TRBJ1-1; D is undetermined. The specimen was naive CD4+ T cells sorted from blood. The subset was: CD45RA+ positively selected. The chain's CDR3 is CASSLLGPDTEAFF. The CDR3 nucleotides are TGTGCCAGCAGCTTGCTAGGGCCAGACACTGAAGCTTTCTTT.